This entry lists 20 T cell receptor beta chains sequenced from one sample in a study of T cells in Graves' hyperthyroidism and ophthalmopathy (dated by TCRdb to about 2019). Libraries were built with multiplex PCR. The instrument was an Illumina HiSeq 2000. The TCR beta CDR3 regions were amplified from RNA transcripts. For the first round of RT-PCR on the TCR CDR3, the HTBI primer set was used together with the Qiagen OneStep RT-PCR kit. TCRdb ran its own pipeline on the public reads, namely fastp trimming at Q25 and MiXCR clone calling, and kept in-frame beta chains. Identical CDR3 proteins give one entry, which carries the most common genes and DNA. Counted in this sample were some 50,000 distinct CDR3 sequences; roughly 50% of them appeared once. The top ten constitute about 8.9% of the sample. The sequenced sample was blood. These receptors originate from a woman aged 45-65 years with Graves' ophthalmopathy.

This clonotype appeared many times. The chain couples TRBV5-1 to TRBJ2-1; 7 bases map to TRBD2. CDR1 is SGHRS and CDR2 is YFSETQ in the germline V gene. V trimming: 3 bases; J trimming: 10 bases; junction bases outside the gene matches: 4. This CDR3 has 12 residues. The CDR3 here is CASSWGGREQFF. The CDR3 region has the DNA TGCGCCAGCAGCTGGGGGGGACGGGAGCAGTTCTTC.

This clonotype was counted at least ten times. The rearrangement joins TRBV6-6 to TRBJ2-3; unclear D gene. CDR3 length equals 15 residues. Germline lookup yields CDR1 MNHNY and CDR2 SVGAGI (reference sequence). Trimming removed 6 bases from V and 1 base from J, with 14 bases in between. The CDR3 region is CASSPATDGTDTQYF. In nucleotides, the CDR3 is TGTGCCAGCAGCCCAGCTACCGACGGCACAGATACGCAGTATTTT.

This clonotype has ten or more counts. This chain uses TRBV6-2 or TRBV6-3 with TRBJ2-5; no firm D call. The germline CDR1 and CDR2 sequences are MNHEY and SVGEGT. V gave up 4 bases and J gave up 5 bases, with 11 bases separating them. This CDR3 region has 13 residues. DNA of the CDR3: TGTGCCAGCAGTTCCGGACGGGCGGAGACCCAGTACTTC. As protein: CASSSGRAETQYF.

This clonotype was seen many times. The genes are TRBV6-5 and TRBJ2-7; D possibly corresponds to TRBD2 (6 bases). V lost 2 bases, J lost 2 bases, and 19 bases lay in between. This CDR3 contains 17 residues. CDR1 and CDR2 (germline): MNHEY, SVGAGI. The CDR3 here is CASSYKPGLPRAYEQYF. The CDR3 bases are TGTGCCAGCAGTTACAAGCCGGGACTCCCCCGCGCCTACGAGCAGTACTTC.

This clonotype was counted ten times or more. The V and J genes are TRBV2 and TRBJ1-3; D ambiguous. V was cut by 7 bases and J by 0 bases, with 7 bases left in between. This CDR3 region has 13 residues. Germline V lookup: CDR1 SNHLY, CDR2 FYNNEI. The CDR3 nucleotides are TGTGCCAGCACCGCATACTCTGGAAACACCATATATTTT. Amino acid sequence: CASTAYSGNTIYF. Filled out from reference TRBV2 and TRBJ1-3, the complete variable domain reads EPEVTQTPSHQVTQMGQEVILRCVPISNHLYFYWYRQILGQKVEFLVSFYNNEISEKSEIFDDQFSVERPDGSNFTLKIRSTKLEDSAMYFCASTAYSGNTIYFGEGSWLTVV.

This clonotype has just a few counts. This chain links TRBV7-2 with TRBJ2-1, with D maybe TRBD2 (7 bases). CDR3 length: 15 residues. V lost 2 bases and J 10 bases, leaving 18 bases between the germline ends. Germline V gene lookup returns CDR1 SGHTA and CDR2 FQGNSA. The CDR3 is CASSLYYGGPYEQFF. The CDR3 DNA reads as TGTGCCAGCAGCTTATACTACGGGGGGCCATACGAGCAGTTCTTC.

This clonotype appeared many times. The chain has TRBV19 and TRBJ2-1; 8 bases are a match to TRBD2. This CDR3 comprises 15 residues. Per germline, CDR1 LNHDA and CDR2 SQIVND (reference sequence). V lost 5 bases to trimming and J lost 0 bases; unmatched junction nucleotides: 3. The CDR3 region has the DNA TGTGCCAGTAGTGTAGCGGGACCCTCCTACAATGAGCAGTTCTTC. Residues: CASSVAGPSYNEQFF.

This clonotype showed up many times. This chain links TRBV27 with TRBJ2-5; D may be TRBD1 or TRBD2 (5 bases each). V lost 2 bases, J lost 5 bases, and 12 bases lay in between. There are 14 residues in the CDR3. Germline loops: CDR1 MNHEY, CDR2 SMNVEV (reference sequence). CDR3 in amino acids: CASSLDWDDETQYF. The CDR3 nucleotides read TGTGCCAGCAGTTTAGACTGGGACGATGAGACCCAGTACTTC.

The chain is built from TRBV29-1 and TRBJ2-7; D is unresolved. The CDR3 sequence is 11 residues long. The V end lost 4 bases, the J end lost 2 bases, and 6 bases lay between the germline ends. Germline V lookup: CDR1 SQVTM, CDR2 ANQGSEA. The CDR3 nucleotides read TGCAGCGTTGTTGTCCCCTACGAGCAGTACTTC. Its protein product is CSVVVPYEQYF.

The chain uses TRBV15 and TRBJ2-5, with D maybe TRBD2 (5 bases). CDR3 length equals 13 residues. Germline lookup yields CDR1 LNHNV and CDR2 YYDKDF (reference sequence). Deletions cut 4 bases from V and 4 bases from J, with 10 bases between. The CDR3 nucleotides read TGTGCCACCAGCAATTTTCGGGGAGAGACCCAGTACTTC. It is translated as CATSNFRGETQYF.

CDR3 in amino acids: CATSVSENYGYTF. The CDR3 DNA reads as TGTGCCACCAGTGTATCGGAGAACTATGGCTACACCTTC. The rearrangement links TRBV24-1 to TRBJ1-2; the D is unclear. This CDR3 spans 13 amino acids. The germline V and J ends were trimmed by 5 bases and 2 bases, with 8 bases remaining between them. Per the germline V gene, CDR1 is KGHDR and CDR2 is SFDVKD.

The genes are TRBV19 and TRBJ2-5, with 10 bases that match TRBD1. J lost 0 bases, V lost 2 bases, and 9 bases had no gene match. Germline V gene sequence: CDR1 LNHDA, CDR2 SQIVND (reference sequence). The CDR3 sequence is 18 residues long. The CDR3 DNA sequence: TGTGCCAGTAGTATAATGGGACAGGGGACTCGATACCAAGAGACCCAGTACTTC. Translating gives CASSIMGQGTRYQETQYF.

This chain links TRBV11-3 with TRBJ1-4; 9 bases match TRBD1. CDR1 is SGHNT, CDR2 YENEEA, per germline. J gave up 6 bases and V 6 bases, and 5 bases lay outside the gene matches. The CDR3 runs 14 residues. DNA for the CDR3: TGTGCCAGCAGGCCGGGACAGGGTGATGAAAAACTGTTTTTT. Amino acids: CASRPGQGDEKLFF. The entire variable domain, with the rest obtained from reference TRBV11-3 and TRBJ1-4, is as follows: EAGVVQSPRYKIIEKKQPVAFWCNPISGHNTLYWYLQNLGQGPELLIRYENEEAVDDSQLPKDRFSAERLKGVDSTLKIQPAELGDSAVYLCASRPGQGDEKLFFGSGTQLSVL.

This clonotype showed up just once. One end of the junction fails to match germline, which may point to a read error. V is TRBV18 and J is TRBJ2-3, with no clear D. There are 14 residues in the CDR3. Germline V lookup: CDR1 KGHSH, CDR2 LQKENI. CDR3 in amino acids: CASSPPVAADTQCF. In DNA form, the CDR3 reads TGTGCCAGCTCACCTCCTGTGGCGGCAGATACGCAGTGTTTT.

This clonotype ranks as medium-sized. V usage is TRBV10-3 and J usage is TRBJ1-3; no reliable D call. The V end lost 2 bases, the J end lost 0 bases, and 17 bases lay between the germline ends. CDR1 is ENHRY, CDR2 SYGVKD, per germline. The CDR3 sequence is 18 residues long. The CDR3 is CAISERLLMEGSGNTIYF. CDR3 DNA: TGTGCCATCAGTGAGCGGCTGCTTATGGAGGGCTCTGGAAACACCATATATTTT.

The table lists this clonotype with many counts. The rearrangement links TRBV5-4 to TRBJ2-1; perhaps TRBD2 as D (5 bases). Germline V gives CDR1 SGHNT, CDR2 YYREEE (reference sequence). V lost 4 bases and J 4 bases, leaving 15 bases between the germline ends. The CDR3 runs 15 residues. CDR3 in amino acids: CASSPGIAWYNEQFF. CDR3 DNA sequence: TGTGCCAGCAGCCCCGGGATTGCGTGGTACAATGAGCAGTTCTTC.

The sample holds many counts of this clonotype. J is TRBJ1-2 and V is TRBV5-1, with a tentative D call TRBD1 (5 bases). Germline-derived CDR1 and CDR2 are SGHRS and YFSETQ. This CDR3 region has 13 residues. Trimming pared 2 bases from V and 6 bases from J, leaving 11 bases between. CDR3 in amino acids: CASSFTGAHGYTF. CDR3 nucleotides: TGCGCCAGCAGCTTTACCGGGGCCCATGGCTACACCTTC. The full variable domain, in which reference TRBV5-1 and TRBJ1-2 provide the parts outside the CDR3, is KAGVTQTPRYLIKTRGQQVTLSCSPISGHRSVSWYQQTPGQGLQFLFEYFSETQRNKGNFPGRFSGRQFSNSRSEMNVSTLELGDSALYLCASSFTGAHGYTFGSGTRLTVV.

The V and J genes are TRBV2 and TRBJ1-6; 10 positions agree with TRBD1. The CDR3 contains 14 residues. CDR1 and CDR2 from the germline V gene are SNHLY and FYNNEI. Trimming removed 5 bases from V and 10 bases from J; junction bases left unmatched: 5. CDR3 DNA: TGTGCCAGCAGTCGACAGGGGGCGCGGTCACCCCTCCACTTT. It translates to CASSRQGARSPLHF.

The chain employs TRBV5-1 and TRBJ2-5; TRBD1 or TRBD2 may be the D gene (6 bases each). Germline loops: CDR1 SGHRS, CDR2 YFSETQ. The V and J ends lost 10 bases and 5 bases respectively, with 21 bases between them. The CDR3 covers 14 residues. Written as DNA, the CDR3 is TGCGCCGGAGCGTTGAGGCTAGGGGGGGAGACCCAGTACTTC. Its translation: CAGALRLGGETQYF.

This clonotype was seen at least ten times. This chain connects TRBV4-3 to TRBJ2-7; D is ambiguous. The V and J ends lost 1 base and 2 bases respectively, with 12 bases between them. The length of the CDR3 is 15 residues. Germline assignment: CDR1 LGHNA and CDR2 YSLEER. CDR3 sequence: CASSQGGSRAYEQYF. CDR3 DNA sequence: TGCGCCAGCAGCCAAGGCGGTTCCAGAGCCTACGAGCAGTACTTC.